This T cell receptor beta chain was sequenced in a study of T cells in Graves' hyperthyroidism and ophthalmopathy. Study information: Peripheral blood draws took place at initial diagnosis, ahead of any treatment. Study results and limitations: Most thyroid clonotypes expanded above 0.001 appeared in blood too.

It was considered stable Graves' hyperthyroidism when ophthalmopathy did not progress within 18 months. Disease duration under 2 months; hyperthyroidism patients were aged 18 to 65. CDR3 length equals 17 residues. Germline V CDR1 and CDR2: LNHNV, YYDKDF (reference sequence). J gave up 5 bases and V 0 bases, and 10 bases lay outside the gene matches. There were TCR beta CDR3 regions amplified from RNA transcripts. First-round RT-PCR with HTBI primers amplified the TCR CDR3 region. From the multiplex PCR reads, TCRdb called clonotypes with MiXCR, one entry per CDR3 protein. The table shows some 560,000 distinct CDR3 sequences, with around 15% occurring only once. This clonotype was seen repeatedly, ten times or more. Its specificity is not known.

This sequence was found in a woman between 35 and 50 years old with Graves' hyperthyroidism. The V call is TRBV15, the J call TRBJ2-5; TRBD2 aligns across 9 bases. The sequenced sample was blood. The CDR3 sequence: CATSRDRLAGYRETQYF. The CDR3 region has the DNA TGTGCCACCAGCAGAGATCGTCTAGCGGGATATCGGGAGACCCAGTACTTC. Together with reference TRBV15 and TRBJ2-5, the CDR3 gives the full variable domain: DAMVIQNPRYQVTQFGKPVTLSCSQTLNHNVMYWYQQKSSQAPKLLFHYYDKDFNNEADTPDNFQSRRPNTSFCFLDIRSPGLGDTAMYLCATSRDRLAGYRETQYFGPGTRLLVL.